This T cell receptor beta chain was sequenced during a study of CD4 T cells in relation to SARS-CoV-2 and coronaviruses. Study-level information: TCR beta CDR3s were sequenced after approximately nine-day antigen culture of PBMCs.

This clone was recorded once. Its antigen is not identified. Germline assignment: CDR1 ENHRY and CDR2 SYGVKD. This CDR3 has 11 residues. V was shortened by 4 bases and J by 8 bases, with 6 bases between the two germline ends. Unexposed donor CD4+ T cells date from about 2011-2019, before the COVID-19 pandemic. Isolation of CD4+ T cells took place after around eleven days in culture. Testing used SARS-CoV-2 S/N and four cold-coronavirus spikes on unexposed-donor CD4+ T cells, cells permitting. Here immunoSEQ multiplex PCR was the method, and the copy in TCRdb shows in-frame clones only, minus some. The sample carries tens of thousands of clones, under 80% recorded once.

The TCR originated in a human donor in good health. The sequencing sample was made of CD4+ T cells from PBMCs, cultured in vitro. The J gene is TRBJ2-1, the V gene TRBV10-3; tentatively, D is TRBD2 (6 bases). The CDR3 nucleotides read TGTGCCATCAGTGGGGGGGATGAGCAGTTCTTC. This codes for CAISGGDEQFF.